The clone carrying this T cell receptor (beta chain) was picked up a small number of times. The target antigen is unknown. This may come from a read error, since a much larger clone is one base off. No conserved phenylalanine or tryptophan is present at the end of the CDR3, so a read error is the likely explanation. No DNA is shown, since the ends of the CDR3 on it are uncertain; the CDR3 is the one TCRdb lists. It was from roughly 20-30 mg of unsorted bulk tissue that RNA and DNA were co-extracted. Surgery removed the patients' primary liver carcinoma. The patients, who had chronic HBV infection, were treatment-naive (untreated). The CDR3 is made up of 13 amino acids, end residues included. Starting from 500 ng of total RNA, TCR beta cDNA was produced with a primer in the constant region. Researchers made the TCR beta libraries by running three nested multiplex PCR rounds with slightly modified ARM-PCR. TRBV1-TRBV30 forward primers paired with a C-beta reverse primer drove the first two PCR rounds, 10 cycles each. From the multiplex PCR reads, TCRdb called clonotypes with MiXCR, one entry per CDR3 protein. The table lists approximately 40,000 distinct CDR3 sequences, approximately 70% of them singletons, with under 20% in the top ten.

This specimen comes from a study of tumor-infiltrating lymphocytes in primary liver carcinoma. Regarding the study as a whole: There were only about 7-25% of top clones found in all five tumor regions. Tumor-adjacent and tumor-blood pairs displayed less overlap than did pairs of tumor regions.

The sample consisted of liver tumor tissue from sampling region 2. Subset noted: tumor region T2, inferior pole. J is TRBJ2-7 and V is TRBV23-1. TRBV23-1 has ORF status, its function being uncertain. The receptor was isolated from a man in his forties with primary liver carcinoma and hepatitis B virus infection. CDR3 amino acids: CTSSQYFKRLSFI.